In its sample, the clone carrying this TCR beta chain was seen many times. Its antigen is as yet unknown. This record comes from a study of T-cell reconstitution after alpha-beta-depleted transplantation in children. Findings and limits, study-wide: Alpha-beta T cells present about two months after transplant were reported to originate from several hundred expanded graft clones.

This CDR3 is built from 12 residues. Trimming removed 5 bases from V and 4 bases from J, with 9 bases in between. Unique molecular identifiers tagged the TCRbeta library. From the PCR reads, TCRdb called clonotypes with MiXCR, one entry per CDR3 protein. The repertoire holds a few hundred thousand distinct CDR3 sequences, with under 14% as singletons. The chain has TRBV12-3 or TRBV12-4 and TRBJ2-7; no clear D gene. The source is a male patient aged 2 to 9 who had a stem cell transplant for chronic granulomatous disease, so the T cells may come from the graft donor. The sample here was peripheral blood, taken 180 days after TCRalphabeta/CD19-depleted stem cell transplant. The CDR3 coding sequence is TGTGCCAGCAGTCTTAGGGTTTACGAGCAGTACTTC. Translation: CASSLRVYEQYF.